This T cell receptor (beta chain) was identified during a study of cytomegalovirus exposure and HLA in healthy donors. Study results and caveats: Per a later analysis, HLA-associated TCR beta chains showed more clonal expansion than other, equally common TCR beta chains. In most subjects, TCR beta sequences reportedly gave accurate predictions of HLA-A and HLA-B alleles.

The PCR contained 60 Vbeta and 13 Jbeta primers. The assay was immunoSEQ multiplex PCR, and TCRdb's table has in-frame clones only and misses some. The sample comprises over 150,000 clones, roughly 77% of which are singletons, and around 4.7% rests with the top ten. Comment on this clone: Its antigen is as yet unknown.

The CDR3 covers 13 residues. The ends were cut back, 10 bases at V and 6 bases at J, with 18 bases in the middle. CDR1 SNHLY and CDR2 FYNNEI come from the germline V gene. The receptor comes from a male donor in good health and CMV-seronegative. V gene TRBV2 combines with J gene TRBJ1-2; tentatively, D is TRBD1 (6 bases). The sequenced sample consisted of PBMCs. The CDR3 bases are TGTGCCACAATTTCGGACAGAGCAGATGGCTACACCTTC. This encodes CATISDRADGYTF. Full variable domain (outside the CDR3, taken from reference TRBV2 and TRBJ1-2): EPEVTQTPSHQVTQMGQEVILRCVPISNHLYFYWYRQILGQKVEFLVSFYNNEISEKSEIFDDQFSVERPDGSNFTLKIRSTKLEDSAMYFCATISDRADGYTFGSGTRLTVV.